This T cell receptor (beta chain) emerged from a study of patients and donors after allogeneic stem cell transplantation. The CDR3 is 14 residues long. CDR1 and CDR2 from the germline V gene are SGHRS and YFSETQ. The V end was cut by 2 bases, the J end by 1 base, with 6 bases between. TCRdb analysed the RT-PCR reads with MiXCR anew, one entry per CDR3 protein. The sample includes 920,000 or so distinct CDR3 sequences, more than 15% seen only once; the top ten take around 6%. In its sample, this clonotype was seen a few times. Sequencing was performed on blood, either unsorted or a sorted T cell fraction (not recorded which). This chain connects TRBV5-1 to TRBJ2-2, with D uncertain. This TCR was recovered from a human donor who was either an allogeneic HSCT recipient or a stem cell or donor lymphocyte infusion donor (not recorded which). It is not recorded whose cells these are; they may come from a transplant donor. The CDR3 is CASSFHLNTGELFF. The CDR3 DNA follows: TGCGCCAGCAGCTTCCACCTGAACACCGGGGAGCTGTTTTTT. Variable domain in full (rest from reference TRBV5-1 and TRBJ2-2): KAGVTQTPRYLIKTRGQQVTLSCSPISGHRSVSWYQQTPGQGLQFLFEYFSETQRNKGNFPGRFSGRQFSNSRSEMNVSTLELGDSALYLCASSFHLNTGELFFGEGSRLTVL.